One and the same sample provided the 16 T cell receptor beta chains below, sequenced in a study of cytomegalovirus exposure and HLA in healthy donors. The PCR contained 60 Vbeta and 13 Jbeta primers. Generated by immunoSEQ multiplex PCR, the TCRdb table keeps only in-frame clones and is missing some. The sample has around 180,000 clones; about 82% are singletons. The sequencing input was PBMCs. These TCRs come from a male donor in good health and CMV-seronegative.

V and J are TRBV27 and TRBJ2-7; D is unresolved. From germline, CDR1 is MNHEY and CDR2 SMNVEV (reference sequence). The V and J ends lost 5 bases and 7 bases respectively, with 15 bases between them. CDR3 length: 13 amino acids. The CDR3 protein is CASSLGPVREQYF. Written as DNA, the CDR3 is TGTGCCAGCAGTCTTGGTCCCGTTCGGGAGCAGTACTTC.

This clone was recorded only once. The CDR3 loop is CATSRGGQMGGTEAFF. CDR3 bases: TGTGCCACCAGCAGAGGCGGTCAAATGGGCGGGACTGAAGCTTTCTTT. The chain recombines TRBV15 with TRBJ1-1; unclear D gene. CDR3 length equals 16 residues. V lost 1 base, J lost 5 bases, and 17 bases lay in between. Germline V gene sequence: CDR1 LNHNV, CDR2 YYDKDF (reference sequence).

The chain couples TRBV7-9 to TRBJ2-7, with a weak D call TRBD1 (6 bases). Between the trimmed V and J ends, which lost 6 bases and 1 base, there was a span of 10 bases. The CDR3 extends over 13 amino acids. The germline V gene encodes CDR1 SEHNR and CDR2 FQNEAQ (reference sequence). As DNA, the CDR3 is TGTGCCAGCAGAGACGGACAGTCCTACGAGCAGTACTTC. Protein sequence: CASRDGQSYEQYF.

This clone appeared a few times. In nucleotides, the CDR3 is TGTGCCAGCAGCGTCCGCCGGGACAGTGAAGGCTACACCTTC. It codes for CASSVRRDSEGYTF. The rearrangement uses TRBV7-2 and TRBJ1-2; 7 bases agree with TRBD1. With V trimmed by 5 bases and J by 8 bases, 11 bases remained unmatched. Germline values: CDR1 SGHTA, CDR2 FQGNSA. This CDR3 region has 14 residues. Full variable domain (remainder filled in from reference TRBV7-2 and TRBJ1-2): GAGVSQSPSNKVTEKGKDVELRCDPISGHTALYWYRQSLGQGLEFLIYFQGNSAPDKSGLPSDRFSAERTGGSVSTLTIQRTQQEDSAVYLCASSVRRDSEGYTFGSGTRLTVV.

The chain carries TRBV7-9 and TRBJ2-3, with 8 bases lining up with TRBD1. V was pared by 5 bases and J by 1 base, with 8 bases of the junction left unmatched. The CDR3 has 16 residues. Per the germline V gene, CDR1 is SEHNR and CDR2 is FQNEAQ (reference sequence). The CDR3 sequence: CASSLRQGLGTDTQYF. The CDR3 bases are TGTGCCAGCAGCCTACGACAGGGGCTAGGCACAGATACGCAGTATTTT. The full variable domain, completed using reference TRBV7-9 and TRBJ2-3, is DTGVSQNPRHKITKRGQNVTFRCDPISEHNRLYWYRQTLGQGPEFLTYFQNEAQLEKSRLLSDRFSAERPKGSFSTLEIQRTEQGDSAMYLCASSLRQGLGTDTQYFGPGTRLTVL.

The chain uses TRBV7-9 and TRBJ2-1, with a possible D match to TRBD1 (6 bases). V dropped 5 bases and J dropped 3 bases, with 11 bases sitting between them. The CDR3 covers 14 residues. Germline CDR1 and CDR2: SEHNR and FQNEAQ (reference sequence). Here the CDR3 DNA reads TGTGCCAGCAGCCTTGGACAGAACTACAATGAGCAGTTCTTC. Its translation is CASSLGQNYNEQFF.

In the case of this clone: A read error may account for a junction end that differs from germline. The genes are TRBV7-2 and TRBJ1-5; possible D gene TRBD1, 6 bases. Germline V gene data show CDR1 as SGHTA and CDR2 as FQGNSA. This CDR3 has 13 residues. DNA of the CDR3: TGTGCCAGCAGTTTAGAGGGGGACCAGCCCCAGCATTTT. Translation gives CASSLEGDQPQHF.

The genes are TRBV25-1 and TRBJ1-1; D uncertain. Per germline, CDR1 MGHDK and CDR2 SYGVNS. The CDR3 spans 12 residues. V shed 5 bases and J shed 6 bases, with 10 bases lying between them. The CDR3 is CASSLGAAEAFF. The CDR3 DNA sequence: TGTGCCAGCAGTCTGGGTGCGGCTGAAGCTTTCTTT.

The sample holds one count of this clone. V usage is TRBV30 and J usage is TRBJ2-7; 9 bases agree with TRBD2. Germline loops: CDR1 GTSNPN, CDR2 SVGIG (reference sequence). Unmatched junction bases numbered 5, after V lost 3 bases and J lost 2 bases. There are 14 residues in the CDR3. The CDR3 coding sequence is TGTGCCTGGAGGCTGGGCGGGGGGGCCTACGAGCAGTACTTC. Protein: CAWRLGGGAYEQYF.

The CDR3 protein is CASSMDRVNYGYTF. The DNA for the CDR3 is TGTGCCAGTAGTATGGACAGGGTCAACTATGGCTACACCTTC. This rearrangement joins TRBV19 to TRBJ1-2; 8 nucleotides align to TRBD1. CDR1 is LNHDA and CDR2 is SQIVND in the germline V gene (reference sequence). The CDR3 extends over 14 amino acids. Trimming took 3 bases from V and 2 from J; bases not matched to a gene: 2.

The chain couples TRBV27 to TRBJ1-2; 9 nucleotides match TRBD1. The V gene end was trimmed by 6 bases and the J gene end by 5 bases; junction bases not matched to a gene: 7. The germline gives CDR1 MNHEY, CDR2 SMNVEV (reference sequence). This CDR3 comprises 14 residues. Here the CDR3 reads CASRATGGVYGYTF. DNA of the CDR3: TGTGCCAGCAGAGCGACAGGGGGAGTGTATGGCTACACCTTC.

This chain connects TRBV5-5 to TRBJ2-2; 9 nucleotides agree with TRBD2. The J segment lost 1 base and the V segment lost 4 bases, leaving 5 bases of the junction unmatched. Germline V gives CDR1 SGHKS, CDR2 YYEKEE (reference sequence). This CDR3 comprises 16 residues. The DNA of the CDR3 is TGTGCCAGCAGCATTGGACTAGCGCTGAACACCGGGGAGCTGTTTTTT. This sequence encodes CASSIGLALNTGELFF.

A single count supports this clone. This chain connects TRBV2 to TRBJ2-2; 11 positions match TRBD1. Germline lookup yields CDR1 SNHLY and CDR2 FYNNEI. CDR3 length: 16 amino acids. Trimming took 6 bases from V and 4 from J; bases not matched to a gene: 7. CDR3 protein: CASRAWTGGRTGELFF. The CDR3 coding sequence is TGTGCCAGCAGGGCCTGGACAGGGGGCCGCACCGGGGAGCTGTTTTTT.

CDR3 bases: TGTGCCAGCAGTGAAGCTGCCCCGGGACAGGCATACACCATATATTTT. Residues: CASSEAAPGQAYTIYF. V and J are TRBV6-1 and TRBJ1-3, with 8 nucleotides matching TRBD1. Germline V gives CDR1 MNHNS, CDR2 SASEGT. The CDR3 contains 16 residues. J gave up 8 bases and V 0 bases, and 9 bases lay outside the gene matches.

This clone has a single count. V gene TRBV30 combines with J gene TRBJ1-2, with TRBD1 as a possible D gene (6 bases). Per the germline V gene, CDR1 is GTSNPN and CDR2 is SVGIG (reference sequence). This CDR3 is built from 14 residues. The V end lost 3 bases, the J end lost 4 bases, and 15 bases lay between the germline ends. The CDR3 bases are TGTGCCTGGAGGACACAGGGCGGATCCTATGGCTACACCTTC. Translated: CAWRTQGGSYGYTF.

This chain links TRBV2 with TRBJ1-2, with TRBD1 matching over 9 bases. Trimming cost V 0 bases and J 1 base; bases outside gene matches: 3. Germline values: CDR1 SNHLY, CDR2 FYNNEI. The CDR3 runs to 16 residues. CDR3 nucleotides: TGTGCCAGCAGTGAAGCGCCGGGACAGGGTAACTATGGCTACACCTTC. Its translation is CASSEAPGQGNYGYTF.